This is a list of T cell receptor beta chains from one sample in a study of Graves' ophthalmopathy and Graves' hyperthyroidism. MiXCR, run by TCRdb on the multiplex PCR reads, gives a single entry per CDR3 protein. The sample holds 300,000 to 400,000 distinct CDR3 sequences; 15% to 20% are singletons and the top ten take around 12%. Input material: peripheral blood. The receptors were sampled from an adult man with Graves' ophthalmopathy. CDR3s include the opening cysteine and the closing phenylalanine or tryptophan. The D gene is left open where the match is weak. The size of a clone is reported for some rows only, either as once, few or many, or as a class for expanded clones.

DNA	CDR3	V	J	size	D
TGTGCCAGCAGTTCCGGGACAGATGAAGCTTTCTTT	CASSSGTDEAFF	TRBV2	TRBJ1-1	many	TRBD1
TGTGCCAGCACGTGGGGGGCAGGAGAGACCCAGTACTTC	CASTWGAGETQYF	TRBV6-2/TRBV6-3	TRBJ2-5	many	NA
TGTGCCAGCAGCTTTGGCTGGGACGCCGGCAATCAGCCCCAGCATTTT	CASSFGWDAGNQPQHF	TRBV5-5	TRBJ1-5	few	NA
TGTGCCAGCAGAATACTAGCGGAGGGGAACACCGGGGAGCTGTTTTTT	CASRILAEGNTGELFF	TRBV27	TRBJ2-2	many	TRBD2
TGTGCCAGCTCACCCGAGGGGGGGGCTCGTCAGCCCCAGCATTTT	CASSPEGGARQPQHF	TRBV18	TRBJ1-5	many	NA
TGTGCCACCAGCAGTTCGCTAGCGGGAGAGGCCTACGAGCAGTACTTC	CATSSSLAGEAYEQYF	TRBV15	TRBJ2-7	NA	TRBD2
TGCAGTGCTAGATCCCGGGACAGGGCCTACGAGCAGTACTTC	CSARSRDRAYEQYF	TRBV20-1	TRBJ2-7	many	TRBD1
TGTGCCATCAGTGGTCGGGCATGGGGGTCCTACGAGCAGTACTTC	CAISGRAWGSYEQYF	TRBV10-3	TRBJ2-7	many	NA
TGTGCCAGCGGCGGAGTTGAGTTTAATCAGCCCCAGCATTTT	CASGGVEFNQPQHF	TRBV28	TRBJ1-5	NA	NA
TGTGCCAGCAGCCTTCTCCTAGCGGGGGGTCCCTCTGGGGCCAACGTCCTGACTTTC	CASSLLLAGGPSGANVLTF	TRBV7-2	TRBJ2-6	many	TRBD2
TGTGCCAGCAGTTTAATGGACAGGGATACTGAAGCTTCCTTT	CASSLMDRDTEASF	TRBV28	TRBJ1-1	once	TRBD1
TGTGCCAGCAGCGCTGGACTAGCGGGGACCTACGAGCAGTACTTC	CASSAGLAGTYEQYF	TRBV5-5	TRBJ2-7	NA	TRBD2
TGTGCCAGCAGCCGCCAAGGCAGGGCTACGAACACTGAAGCTCTCTTT	CASSRQGRATNTEALF	TRBV6-5	TRBJ1-1	many	NA
TGCGCCAGCAGCTTGCTCATGAACACTGAAGCTTTCTTT	CASSLLMNTEAFF	TRBV5-1	TRBJ1-1	many	NA
TGCAGTGCTAACACAGGGGCGTATTCACCCCTCCACTTT	CSANTGAYSPLHF	TRBV20-1	TRBJ1-6	many	TRBD1
TGTGCCAGCAGCCCTGCGGGACGGATGAACACTGAAGCTTTCTTT	CASSPAGRMNTEAFF	TRBV9	TRBJ1-1	many	NA
TGTGCCAGCAGTTACACAGGGACCGCAACTGAAGCTTTCTTT	CASSYTGTATEAFF	TRBV6-2/TRBV6-3	TRBJ1-1	many	NA
TGCAGTGCTAGTGGCCGGAGTACCGGGGAGCTGTTTTTT	CSASGRSTGELFF	TRBV20-1	TRBJ2-2	many	NA
TGTGCCAGCAGCTCGGGACTAGCGGGATACACCGGGGAGCTGTTTTTT	CASSSGLAGYTGELFF	TRBV5-6	TRBJ2-2	NA	TRBD2
TGTGCCAGCCAGGGACAGATGTCCGGGGAGCTGTTTTTT	CASQGQMSGELFF	TRBV28	TRBJ2-2	many	TRBD1
TGTGCCAGTACCAAAAACAGGGCAGGTACTGAAGCTTTCTTT	CASTKNRAGTEAFF	TRBV19	TRBJ1-1	few	NA
TGTGCCAGCAGTTACAGGGGGCGAATCACTGAAGCTTTCTTT	CASSYRGRITEAFF	TRBV12-3/TRBV12-4	TRBJ1-1	NA	TRBD1
TGTGCCAGCAATACGGGCTCCTATGGCTACACCTTC	CASNTGSYGYTF	TRBV6-1	TRBJ1-2	NA	NA
TGCAGTGCTAGAGCCCCTAGCGGGGGGGGAGAGACCCAGTACTTC	CSARAPSGGGETQYF	TRBV20-1	TRBJ2-5	NA	TRBD2
TGTGCCAGCAGTTTCGGGAATCCGGAGACCCAGTACTTC	CASSFGNPETQYF	TRBV6-2/TRBV6-3	TRBJ2-5	many	NA
TGTGCCAGCAGTTTTTACCAGGGTGGCTACACCTTC	CASSFYQGGYTF	TRBV12-3/TRBV12-4	TRBJ1-2	many	NA
TGTGCCAGCAGTTTTCCCACGAACTATGGCTACACCTTC	CASSFPTNYGYTF	TRBV28	TRBJ1-2	NA	NA
TGTGCCAGTAAGATTACCGGGACATCGAACACCGGGGAGCTGTTTTTT	CASKITGTSNTGELFF	TRBV19	TRBJ2-2	many	NA
TGTGCCAGCAGCGCCAACCTCCATAGCAATCAGCCCCAGCATTTT	CASSANLHSNQPQHF	TRBV6-5	TRBJ1-5	many	NA
TGCAGTGCTACCTTGGGGGCGAACACTGAAGCTTTCTTT	CSATLGANTEAFF	TRBV20-1	TRBJ1-1	many	NA
TGTGCCAGCAGCCCCACAAGCGGAGGGGAAGAGACCCAGTACTTC	CASSPTSGGEETQYF	TRBV11-2	TRBJ2-5	many	NA